Below are 12 T cell receptor beta chains sequenced from a single sample in a study of OX40 agonist ivuxolimab in advanced cancers. Library generation was performed with the immunoSEQ multiplex PCR assay. Sourced from immuneACCESS, this table was stored by TCRdb with only in-frame sequences that have V and J called. A share of the clones is absent; for the studies checked, an unresolved V gene accounts for under half, and the remainder has no known explanation. The table for this sample lists approximately 77,000 clones; 85% of them were counted only once. The ten largest clones capture around 1.8% of the sample. The material sequenced was CD4+ or CD8+ T cells sorted from blood, taken in a trial of the OX40 agonist ivuxolimab. All receptors derive from an adult with an advanced solid tumor such as melanoma, head and neck, liver or kidney cancer.

The chain combines TRBV7-2 with TRBJ2-1; weak D call: TRBD1 (6 bases). The V gene lost 2 bases and the J gene lost 6 bases, with 11 bases spanning the gap. This CDR3 contains 14 residues. Germline CDR1 reads SGHTA; CDR2 reads FQGNSA. In nucleotides, the CDR3 is TGTGCCAGCAGCTTAATGGGGGCTAGCAATGAGCAGTTCTTC. It translates to CASSLMGASNEQFF.

This clone occurred once. The chain has TRBV4-1 and TRBJ1-3; no clear D gene. This CDR3 region has 16 residues. V was cut by 0 bases and J by 0 bases, with 9 bases left in between. Germline V gene sequence: CDR1 MGHRA, CDR2 YSYEKL. The CDR3 is CASSQELRLSGNTIYF. The CDR3 nucleotides read TGCGCCAGCAGCCAAGAGTTGAGGCTCTCTGGAAACACCATATATTTT.

The gene calls are TRBV11-3 and TRBJ2-1; 8 bases map to TRBD1. The CDR3 covers 15 residues. The junction had 6 bases not matched to a gene; V was cut back by 5 bases and J by 3 bases. Per the germline V gene, CDR1 is SGHNT and CDR2 is YENEEA. CDR3 sequence: CASSKTGDFYNEQFF. CDR3 in DNA: TGTGCCAGCAGCAAGACAGGGGATTTCTACAATGAGCAGTTCTTC.

V is TRBV6-6 and J is TRBJ1-3; 7 nucleotides line up with TRBD1. The CDR3 loop spans 16 amino acids. The V gene end was trimmed by 5 bases and the J gene end by 0 bases; junction bases not matched to a gene: 7. Germline V gene data show CDR1 as MNHNY and CDR2 as SVGAGI (reference sequence). CDR3 nucleotides: TGTGCCAGCAGTACGACGGGACAGTACTCTGGAAACACCATATATTTT. Its protein product is CASSTTGQYSGNTIYF.

The CDR3 sequence: CASSLIGQNNEQFF. The CDR3 nucleotides are TGTGCCAGCAGCCTTATAGGACAGAACAATGAGCAGTTCTTC. This rearrangement joins TRBV7-3 to TRBJ2-1; TRBD1 might be the D (6 bases). CDR1 and CDR2 from the germline V gene are SGHTA and FQGTGA. V shed 5 bases and J shed 5 bases, with 13 bases lying between them. The length of the CDR3 is 14 residues.

The V gene is TRBV18, the J gene TRBJ1-2, with D maybe TRBD1 (5 bases). This CDR3 region has 15 residues. The germline V and J ends were trimmed by 2 bases and 2 bases, with 12 bases remaining between them. Germline lookup yields CDR1 KGHSH and CDR2 LQKENI. CDR3 region: CASSPSGRTNYGYTF. CDR3 bases: TGTGCCAGCTCACCATCGGGACGGACCAACTATGGCTACACCTTC.

This rearrangement joins TRBV7-2 to TRBJ2-3, with TRBD2 matching 10 bases. The ends lost 1 base at V and 1 base at J; junction bases unmatched: 5. CDR3 length: 17 amino acids. The germline V gene has CDR1 SGHTA and CDR2 FQGNSA. The CDR3 DNA follows: TGTGCCAGCAGCTTAGGGGCCGGGACTAGCGGCACAGATACGCAGTATTTT. It translates to CASSLGAGTSGTDTQYF. The full variable domain, completed using reference TRBV7-2 and TRBJ2-3, is GAGVSQSPSNKVTEKGKDVELRCDPISGHTALYWYRQSLGQGLEFLIYFQGNSAPDKSGLPSDRFSAERTGGSVSTLTIQRTQQEDSAVYLCASSLGAGTSGTDTQYFGPGTRLTVL.

The table lists this clone with a count of one. The genes are TRBV11-2 and TRBJ2-3, with D perhaps matching TRBD1 (5 bases). Trimming shortened V by 3 bases and J by 0 bases, and 7 bases separated the two germline ends. From germline, CDR1 is SGHAT and CDR2 FQNNGV. The CDR3 extends over 14 amino acids. The CDR3 DNA reads as TGTGCCAGCAGCTTTGGGGCTAGCACAGATACGCAGTATTTT. It encodes CASSFGASTDTQYF.

This rearrangement joins TRBV19 to TRBJ1-1; a weak D match, TRBD1 (5 bases). Germline values: CDR1 LNHDA, CDR2 SQIVND (reference sequence). V lost 4 bases and J 0 bases, leaving 15 bases between the germline ends. The CDR3 runs 16 residues. In nucleotides, the CDR3 is TGTGCCAGTAGTACTGGGGGTGATAGCTTGAACACTGAAGCTTTCTTT. Protein product: CASSTGGDSLNTEAFF.

This clone was counted a few times. The chain combines TRBV7-3 with TRBJ2-5; D gene ambiguous. The CDR3 has 13 amino acids. V shed 3 bases and J shed 4 bases, with 9 bases lying between them. Germline values: CDR1 SGHTA, CDR2 FQGTGA. The CDR3 region has the DNA TGTGCCAGCAGCTTTTTAACTGGAGAGACCCAGTACTTC. Its translation: CASSFLTGETQYF.

The gene calls are TRBV4-2 and TRBJ2-5; D assignment may be TRBD1 or TRBD2 (6 bases each). CDR1 is LGHNA, CDR2 YNFKEQ, per germline. V lost 4 bases and J 1 base, leaving 10 bases between the germline ends. The CDR3 sequence is 14 residues long. CDR3 in amino acids: CASSLGGSQETQYF. The CDR3 bases are TGTGCCAGCAGCCTAGGGGGGTCCCAAGAGACCCAGTACTTC.

This clone is a singleton in its sample. The genes are TRBV4-1 and TRBJ1-2, with D maybe TRBD1 (5 bases). V lost 0 bases, J lost 2 bases, and 16 bases lay in between. CDR3 length equals 17 residues. CDR1 is MGHRA, CDR2 YSYEKL, per germline. The DNA of the CDR3 is TGCGCCAGCAGCCAAGATAATCGGTGGGGGAACAACTATGGCTACACCTTC. This gives the protein CASSQDNRWGNNYGYTF.